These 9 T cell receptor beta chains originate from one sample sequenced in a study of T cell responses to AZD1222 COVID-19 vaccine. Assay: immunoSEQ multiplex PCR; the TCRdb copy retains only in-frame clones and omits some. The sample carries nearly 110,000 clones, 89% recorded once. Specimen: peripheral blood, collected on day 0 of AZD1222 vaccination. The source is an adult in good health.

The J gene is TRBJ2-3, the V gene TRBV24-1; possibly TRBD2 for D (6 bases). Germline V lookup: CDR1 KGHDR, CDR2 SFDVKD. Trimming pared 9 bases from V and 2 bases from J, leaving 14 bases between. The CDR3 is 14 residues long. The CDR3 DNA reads TGTGCCACCGGGGGGTTCCAATCCACAGATACGCAGTATTTT. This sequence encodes CATGGFQSTDTQYF.

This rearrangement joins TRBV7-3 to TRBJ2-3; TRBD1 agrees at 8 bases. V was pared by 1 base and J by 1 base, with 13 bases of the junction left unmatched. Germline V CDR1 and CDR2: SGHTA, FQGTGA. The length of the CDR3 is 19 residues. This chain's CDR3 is CASSLNARMTGAGTDTQYF. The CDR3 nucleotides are TGTGCCAGCAGCTTAAATGCCCGGATGACAGGGGCGGGCACAGATACGCAGTATTTT.

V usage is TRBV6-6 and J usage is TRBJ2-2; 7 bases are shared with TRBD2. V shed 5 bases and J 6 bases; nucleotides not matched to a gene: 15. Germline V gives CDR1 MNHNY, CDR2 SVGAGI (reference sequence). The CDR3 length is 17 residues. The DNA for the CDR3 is TGTGCCAGCAGTCGCCGTGGTGGGAGGGGAGGTCCCGGGGAGCTGTTTTTT. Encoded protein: CASSRRGGRGGPGELFF.

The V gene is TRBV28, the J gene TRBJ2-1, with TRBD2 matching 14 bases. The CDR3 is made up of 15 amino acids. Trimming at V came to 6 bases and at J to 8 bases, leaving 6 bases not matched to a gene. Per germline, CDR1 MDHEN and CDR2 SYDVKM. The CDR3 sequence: CASSTGTSGSDEQFF. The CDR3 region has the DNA TGTGCCAGCAGCACTGGGACTAGCGGGAGCGATGAGCAGTTCTTC.

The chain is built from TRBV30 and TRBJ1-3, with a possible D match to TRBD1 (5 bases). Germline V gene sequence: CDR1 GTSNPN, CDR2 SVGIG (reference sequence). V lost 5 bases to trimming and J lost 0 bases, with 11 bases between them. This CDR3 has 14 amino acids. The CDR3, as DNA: TGTGCCTGGGGGGAGGGGAGCTCTGGAAACACCATATATTTT. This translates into CAWGEGSSGNTIYF. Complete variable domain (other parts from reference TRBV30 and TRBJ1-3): SQTIHQWPATLVQPVGSPLSLECTVEGTSNPNLYWYRQAAGRGLQLLFYSVGIGQISSEVPQNLSASRPQDRQFILSSKKLLLSDSGFYLCAWGEGSSGNTIYFGEGSWLTVV.

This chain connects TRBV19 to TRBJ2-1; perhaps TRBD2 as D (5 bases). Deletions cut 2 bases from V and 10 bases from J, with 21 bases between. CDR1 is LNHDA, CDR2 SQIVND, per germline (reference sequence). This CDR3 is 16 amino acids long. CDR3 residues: CASSIPRGQEGKEQFF. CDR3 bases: TGTGCCAGTAGTATACCCAGAGGGCAGGAAGGAAAGGAGCAGTTCTTC.

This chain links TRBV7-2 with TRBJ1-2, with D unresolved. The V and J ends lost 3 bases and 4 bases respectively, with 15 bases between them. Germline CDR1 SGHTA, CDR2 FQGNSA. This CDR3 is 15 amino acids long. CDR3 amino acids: CASSFIPSVTYGYTF. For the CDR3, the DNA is TGTGCCAGCAGCTTCATCCCATCGGTGACCTATGGCTACACCTTC. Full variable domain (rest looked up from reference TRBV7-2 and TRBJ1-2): GAGVSQSPSNKVTEKGKDVELRCDPISGHTALYWYRQSLGQGLEFLIYFQGNSAPDKSGLPSDRFSAERTGGSVSTLTIQRTQQEDSAVYLCASSFIPSVTYGYTFGSGTRLTVV.

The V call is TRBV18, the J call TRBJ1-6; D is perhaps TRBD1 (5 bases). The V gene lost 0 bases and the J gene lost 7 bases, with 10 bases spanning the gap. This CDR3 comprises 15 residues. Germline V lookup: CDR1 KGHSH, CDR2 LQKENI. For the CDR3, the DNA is TGTGCCAGCTCACCACCGAGAGGGGAAAATTCACCCCTCCACTTT. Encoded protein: CASSPPRGENSPLHF.

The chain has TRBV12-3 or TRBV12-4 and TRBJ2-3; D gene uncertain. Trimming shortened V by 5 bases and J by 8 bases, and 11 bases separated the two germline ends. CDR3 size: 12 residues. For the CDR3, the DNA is TGTGCCAGCAGTCCCCTCAGAGGTACGCAGTATTTT. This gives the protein CASSPLRGTQYF.